The rows below give T cell receptor beta chains drawn from one sample of a study of neoadjuvant nivolumab and ipilimumab in lung cancer. Clones were sequenced by immunoSEQ multiplex PCR, and TCRdb holds only the in-frame ones, with some missing. The sample lists approximately 40,000 clones, roughly 89% occurring once. The sequencing here drew on peripheral blood, taken before neoadjuvant nivolumab, alone or with ipilimumab. The receptors derive from an adult with non-small cell lung cancer. The CDR3 runs from the conserved cysteine through the conserved F or W.

J gene: TRBJ2-7; V gene: TRBV7-9; CDR3 protein: CASSGGQDGQYF
J gene: TRBJ2-2; V gene: TRBV11-3; CDR3 protein: CASSLRRNTGELFF
J gene: TRBJ2-7; V gene: TRBV5-1; CDR3 protein: CASGSRPRDISYEQYF
J gene: TRBJ2-2; V gene: TRBV30; CDR3 protein: CAWRDRGQSTGELFF
J gene: TRBJ1-4; V gene: TRBV29-1; CDR3 protein: CSGWLPPNEKLFF
J gene: TRBJ2-5; V gene: TRBV7-2; CDR3 protein: CASSRTIQETQYF
J gene: TRBJ1-2; V gene: TRBV19; CDR3 protein: CASSRGVTANYGYTF
J gene: TRBJ2-5; V gene: TRBV14; CDR3 protein: CASSRLLRETQYF
J gene: TRBJ2-2; V gene: TRBV13; CDR3 protein: CASSLGRAGADTGELFF
J gene: TRBJ2-3; V gene: TRBV9; CDR3 protein: CASSVAAAGGSDTQYF
J gene: TRBJ1-1; V gene: TRBV10-3; CDR3 protein: CAISESQGGTEAFF
J gene: TRBJ1-5; V gene: TRBV6-4; CDR3 protein: CASSEQGYSNQPQHF
J gene: TRBJ2-3; V gene: TRBV9; CDR3 protein: CAGGLRGGRIPDTQYF
J gene: TRBJ1-2; V gene: TRBV30; CDR3 protein: CAWSSWGQLNYGYTF
J gene: TRBJ2-7; V gene: TRBV7-3; CDR3 protein: CASSLSLEQYF
J gene: TRBJ2-7; V gene: TRBV4-1; CDR3 protein: CASSQPGTAYEQYF
J gene: TRBJ2-7; V gene: TRBV6-5; CDR3 protein: CASSYGGRTTYEQYF
J gene: TRBJ1-1; V gene: TRBV5-1; CDR3 protein: CASSLVAGVTEAFF
J gene: TRBJ2-3; V gene: TRBV7-8; CDR3 protein: CASGPGSITDTQYF
J gene: TRBJ2-7; V gene: TRBV7-2; CDR3 protein: CASSPGTSGVHYEQYF
J gene: TRBJ2-7; V gene: TRBV5-4; CDR3 protein: CASSRMTGESSYEQYF
J gene: TRBJ2-5; V gene: TRBV5-5; CDR3 protein: CASSGQGAMGTETQYF
J gene: TRBJ2-5; V gene: TRBV28; CDR3 protein: CASVSQETQYF
J gene: TRBJ2-7; V gene: TRBV7-3; CDR3 protein: CASSPPRGTYEQYF
J gene: TRBJ2-7; V gene: TRBV4-1; CDR3 protein: CASSQDRADTYEQYF
J gene: TRBJ2-1; V gene: TRBV7-8; CDR3 protein: CASRLARGRAKNEQFF
J gene: TRBJ2-5; V gene: TRBV6-4; CDR3 protein: CASGTTSGRARETQYF
J gene: TRBJ2-1; V gene: TRBV5-4; CDR3 protein: CASAPSGNEPDEQFF
J gene: TRBJ2-7; V gene: TRBV5-1; CDR3 protein: CASSLGTGDPYEQYF
J gene: TRBJ2-7; V gene: TRBV5-1; CDR3 protein: CASSLPPGGYEQYF
J gene: TRBJ2-7; V gene: TRBV6-5; CDR3 protein: CASNDPSPPYEQYF
J gene: TRBJ1-5; V gene: TRBV5-4; CDR3 protein: CASSSQGEGQPQHF
J gene: TRBJ2-1; V gene: TRBV7-2; CDR3 protein: CASSPDRALFF
J gene: TRBJ2-7; V gene: TRBV7-2; CDR3 protein: CASSAGQRSYEQYF
J gene: TRBJ1-3; V gene: TRBV7-2; CDR3 protein: CASSPAGGGYGNTIYF
J gene: TRBJ2-7; V gene: TRBV7-8; CDR3 protein: CASSLSTLDEQYF
J gene: TRBJ1-1; V gene: TRBV5-6; CDR3 protein: CASSPLFFSNTEAFF
J gene: TRBJ2-3; V gene: TRBV4-3; CDR3 protein: CASSQAPPRDQDTDTQYF
J gene: TRBJ2-1; V gene: TRBV19; CDR3 protein: CASRSSGSRAYNEQFF
J gene: TRBJ2-1; V gene: TRBV11-1; CDR3 protein: CASSLDRTSGSSYNEQFF
J gene: TRBJ2-7; V gene: TRBV27; CDR3 protein: CASSFTGTGAYEQYF
J gene: TRBJ2-3; V gene: TRBV30; CDR3 protein: CAWSGLAGTADTQYF
J gene: TRBJ2-7; V gene: TRBV11-2; CDR3 protein: CASSVGLAYEQYF
J gene: TRBJ2-5; V gene: TRBV11-1; CDR3 protein: CASSLMTGGGRETQYF
J gene: TRBJ2-5; V gene: TRBV4-1; CDR3 protein: CASSQASRTGARETQYF
J gene: TRBJ1-1; V gene: TRBV11-2; CDR3 protein: CASSPTGGHTEAFF
J gene: TRBJ2-3; V gene: TRBV2; CDR3 protein: CASSPGLAGVGDTQYF
J gene: TRBJ2-7; V gene: TRBV6-1; CDR3 protein: CASRETDTYEQYF
J gene: TRBJ2-2; V gene: TRBV7-2; CDR3 protein: CASSSRQGAGELFF
J gene: TRBJ2-1; V gene: TRBV19; CDR3 protein: CASSPIPSGRTYNEQFF
J gene: TRBJ2-7; V gene: TRBV29-1; CDR3 protein: CSVRDPHEQYF
J gene: TRBJ2-3; V gene: TRBV5-1; CDR3 protein: CASGLAGVNTDTQYF